The clone carrying this TCR beta chain was observed a few times. Its antigen is not identified. The data originate from a study of a mutant IDH1 vaccine in newly diagnosed glioma. Looking at the study overall: The first vaccination came 4-6 weeks after radiotherapy alone, or with temozolomide cycles.

Method: immunoSEQ multiplex PCR; TCRdb's copy keeps in-frame clones and lacks some. The sample contains around 61,000 clones, roughly 76% of which appear only once. Sample time point: week 47, end of study. Each vaccine dose was 300 ug of mutant IDH1 20-mer peptide, with topical imiquimod. This CDR3 spans 14 amino acids. CDR1 and CDR2 from the germline V gene are SGDLS and YYNGEE. V shed 4 bases, J shed 4 bases, and the junction held 4 bases outside the gene matches. The receptor comes from a man aged 45-60 years with glioma. The sequencing here drew on PBMCs, taken from a glioma patient whose treatment included an IDH1 peptide vaccine. The V gene is TRBV9, the J gene TRBJ2-7; 11 bases map to TRBD1. CDR3 loop: CASSIGQGAYEQYF. Here the CDR3 DNA reads TGTGCCAGCAGCATAGGACAGGGGGCGTACGAGCAGTACTTC.